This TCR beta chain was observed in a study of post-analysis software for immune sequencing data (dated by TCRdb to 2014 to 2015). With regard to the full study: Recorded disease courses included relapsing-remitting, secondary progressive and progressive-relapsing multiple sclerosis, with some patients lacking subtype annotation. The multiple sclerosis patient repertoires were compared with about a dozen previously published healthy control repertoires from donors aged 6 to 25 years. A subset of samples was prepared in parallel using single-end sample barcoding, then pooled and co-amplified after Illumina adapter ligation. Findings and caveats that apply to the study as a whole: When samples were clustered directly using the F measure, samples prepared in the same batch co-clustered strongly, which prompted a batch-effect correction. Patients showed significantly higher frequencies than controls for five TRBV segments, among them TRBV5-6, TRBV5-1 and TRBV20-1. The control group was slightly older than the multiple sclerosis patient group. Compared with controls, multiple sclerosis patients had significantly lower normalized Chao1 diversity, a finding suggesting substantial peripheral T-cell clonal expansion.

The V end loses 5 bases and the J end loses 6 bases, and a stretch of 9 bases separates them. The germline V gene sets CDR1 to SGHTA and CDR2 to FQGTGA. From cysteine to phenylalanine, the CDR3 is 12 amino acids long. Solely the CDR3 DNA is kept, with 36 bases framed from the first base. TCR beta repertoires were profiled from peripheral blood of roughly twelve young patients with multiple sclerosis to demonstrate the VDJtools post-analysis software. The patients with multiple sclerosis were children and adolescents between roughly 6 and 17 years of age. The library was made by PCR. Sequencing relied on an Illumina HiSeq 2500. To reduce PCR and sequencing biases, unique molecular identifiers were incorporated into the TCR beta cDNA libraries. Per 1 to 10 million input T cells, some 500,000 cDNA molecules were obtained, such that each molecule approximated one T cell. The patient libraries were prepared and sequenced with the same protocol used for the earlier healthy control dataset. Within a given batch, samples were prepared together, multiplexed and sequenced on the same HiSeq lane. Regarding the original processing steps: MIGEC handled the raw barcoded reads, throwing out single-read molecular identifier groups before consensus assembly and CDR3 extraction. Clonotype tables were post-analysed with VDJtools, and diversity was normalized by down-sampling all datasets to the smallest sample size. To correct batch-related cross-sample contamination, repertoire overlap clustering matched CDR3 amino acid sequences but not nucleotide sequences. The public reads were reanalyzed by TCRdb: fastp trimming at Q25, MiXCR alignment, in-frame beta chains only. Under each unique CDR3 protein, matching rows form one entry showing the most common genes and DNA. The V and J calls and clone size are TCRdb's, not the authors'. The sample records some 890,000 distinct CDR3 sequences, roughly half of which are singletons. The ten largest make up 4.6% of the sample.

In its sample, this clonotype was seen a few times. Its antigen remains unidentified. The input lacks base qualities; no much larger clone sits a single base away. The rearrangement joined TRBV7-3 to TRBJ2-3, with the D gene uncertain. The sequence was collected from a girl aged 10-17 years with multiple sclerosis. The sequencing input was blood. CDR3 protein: CASSQAYDTQYF. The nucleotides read TGTGCCAGCAGCCAGGCATATGATACGCAGTATTTT.